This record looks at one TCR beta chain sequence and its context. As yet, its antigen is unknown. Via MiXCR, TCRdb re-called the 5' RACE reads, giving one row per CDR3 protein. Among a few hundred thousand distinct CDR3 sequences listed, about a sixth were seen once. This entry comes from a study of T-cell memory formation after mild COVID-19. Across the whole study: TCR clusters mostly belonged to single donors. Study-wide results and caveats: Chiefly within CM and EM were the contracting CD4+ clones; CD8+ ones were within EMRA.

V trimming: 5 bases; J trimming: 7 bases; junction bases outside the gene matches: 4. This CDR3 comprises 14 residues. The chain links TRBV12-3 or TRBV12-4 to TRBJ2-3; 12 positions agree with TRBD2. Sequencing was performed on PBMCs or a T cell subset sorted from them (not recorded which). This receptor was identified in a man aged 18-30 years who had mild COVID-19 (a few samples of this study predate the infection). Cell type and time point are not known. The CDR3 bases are TGTGCCAGCAGTCCTAGCGGGGGGGTGCATACGCAGTATTTT. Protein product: CASSPSGGVHTQYF.